These T cell receptor beta chains were read from a single sample in a study of T cell changes during pregnancy in multiple sclerosis. The table came from immunoSEQ multiplex PCR; TCRdb's copy has only in-frame clones and leaves some out. Of roughly 62,000 clones in the sample, about 88% are singletons; the top ten hold 2% to 3%. Specimen: peripheral blood, collected in the first trimester of pregnancy. These receptors came from a female donor with multiple sclerosis, enrolled in a pregnancy study. The CDR3 runs from the conserved cysteine through the conserved F or W. A D gene is named only where the DNA matches it firmly. Size values are once, few and many counts, or a class for expanded clones, and some rows have none.

>TRBD1|TRBV19|TRBJ2-4|once
TGTGCCAGTAGTTCCGGGACAGCAGAAAACATTCAGTACTTC
CASSSGTAENIQYF
>.|TRBV27|TRBJ1-1|.
TGTGCCAGCAGTTCCCGGACTCTCGCAACTGAAGCTTTCTTT
CASSSRTLATEAFF
>TRBD1|TRBV7-2|TRBJ1-2|.
TGTGCCAGCAGCTTAGGGGACGACAGGGACTATGGCTACACCTTC
CASSLGDDRDYGYTF
>.|TRBV7-9|TRBJ1-1|.
TGTGCCAGCAGCTTCAACAGGGATGGGGAAGCTTTCTTT
CASSFNRDGEAFF
>.|TRBV5-4|TRBJ2-3|.
TGTGCCAGCACCCCAGGGTTACTCACAGATACGCAGTATTTT
CASTPGLLTDTQYF
>.|TRBV29-1|TRBJ1-1|.
TGCAGCGTTGAAACCCCAGAGAACACTGAAGCTTTCTTT
CSVETPENTEAFF
>TRBD1|TRBV5-1|TRBJ1-3|.
TGCGCCAGCAGCTCCCAGGGGGCTGCTGGAAACACCATATATTTT
CASSSQGAAGNTIYF
>.|TRBV4-3|TRBJ1-4|.
TGCGCCAGCAGCCTCGGGACACTGGACCGTGAAAAACTGTTTTTT
CASSLGTLDREKLFF
>.|TRBV29-1|TRBJ1-5|.
TGCAGCGTTGCAGTCGGGGCAGGGGGCAATCAGCCCCAGCATTTT
CSVAVGAGGNQPQHF
>TRBD1|TRBV4-3|TRBJ1-1|.
TGCGCCAGCAGCCAAGACAGGGGGTTGATTTATAGAGGTACTGAAGCTTTCTTT
CASSQDRGLIYRGTEAFF
>.|TRBV6-6|TRBJ1-2|.
TGTGCCAGCAGTTACCTCGGGGTCACGGACCCCTATGGCTACACCTTC
CASSYLGVTDPYGYTF
>TRBD1|TRBV6-6|TRBJ1-2|.
TGTGCCAGCAGTTACATTGAGACAGGGGGAGGCTACACCTTC
CASSYIETGGGYTF
>.|TRBV7-8|TRBJ1-4|.
TGTGCCAGCAGCTTATCGTGGCGGAATGAAAAACTGTTTTTT
CASSLSWRNEKLFF
>TRBD1|TRBV6-1|TRBJ2-7|.
TGTGCCAGCAGTGAAGCCGTGTGGCAGGGGGCAAACGAGCAGTACTTC
CASSEAVWQGANEQYF
>.|TRBV20-1|TRBJ2-5|.
TGCAGTGCTAGAGATTTGAGGACCCAGTACTTC
CSARDLRTQYF
>.|TRBV10-3|TRBJ2-5|once
TGTGCCATCAGTGCGGGAGAAGAGACCCAGTACTTC
CAISAGEETQYF
>TRBD1|TRBV30|TRBJ1-2|.
TGTGCCTGGAGGCCTCCCCCTCTTGACAGGGACATAGGTGGCTACACCTTC
CAWRPPPLDRDIGGYTF
>.|TRBV29-1|TRBJ2-1|.
TGCAGCGTTGGATCGGGATCCGGGTCTGAGCAGTTCTTC
CSVGSGSGSEQFF
>.|TRBV5-6|TRBJ1-3|.
TGTGCCAGCAGCTTGCTGTCCGGGACTTTGACTGGAAACACCATATATTTT
CASSLLSGTLTGNTIYF
>.|TRBV11-2|TRBJ1-2|.
TGTGCCAGCAGCTTACTGCTCCTAGCTAACTATGGCTACACCTTC
CASSLLLLANYGYTF
>.|TRBV11-3|TRBJ2-2|.
TGTGCCAGCAGCCGAGTCTACGCGAACACCGGGGAGCTGTTTTTT
CASSRVYANTGELFF
>TRBD2|TRBV15|TRBJ2-7|.
TGTGCCACCAGCAGAGAGGCGGGGGATCATGCCTACGAGCAGTACTTC
CATSREAGDHAYEQYF
>.|TRBV21-1|TRBJ1-5|.
TGTGCCAGCAGCAAAGATGCGCGGGTTTGGTGTCAGCCCCAGCATTTT
CASSKDARVWCQPQHF
>TRBD1|TRBV6-1|TRBJ2-7|.
TGTGCCAGCAGTGAACCGACAGGGGCCGTCTACGAGCAGTACTTC
CASSEPTGAVYEQYF
>TRBD1|TRBV5-1|TRBJ2-2|.
TGCGCCAGCAGCTGGACAGGAAGGCTGTTTTTT
CASSWTGRLFF
>TRBD2|TRBV9|TRBJ2-2|.
TGTGCCAGCAGCGTGACTAGCGGGAGAAACGGGGAGCTGTTTTTT
CASSVTSGRNGELFF
>.|TRBV5-6|TRBJ1-2|.
TGTGCCAGCAGCTTGTACGACAGATACTATGGCTACACCTTC
CASSLYDRYYGYTF
>.|TRBV27|TRBJ1-1|.
TGTGCCAGCAGTTTATCGTATGTCGGAGGGAAAGCTTTCTTT
CASSLSYVGGKAFF
>.|TRBV7-9|TRBJ1-4|once
TGTGCCAGCAGCTCATCAAATTCTAATGAAAAACTGTTTTTT
CASSSSNSNEKLFF
>.|TRBV9|TRBJ1-1|.
TGTGCCAGCAGCGTAAACATCGTAAACACTGAAGCTTTCTTT
CASSVNIVNTEAFF
>TRBD1|TRBV10-1|TRBJ2-3|.
TGCGCCAGCAGCCGGGACAGGGTGGGAGATACGCAGTATTTT
CASSRDRVGDTQYF
>.|TRBV6-5|TRBJ1-1|.
TGTGCCGGCCGAACCTCAGCGGACACTGAAGCTTTCTTT
CAGRTSADTEAFF